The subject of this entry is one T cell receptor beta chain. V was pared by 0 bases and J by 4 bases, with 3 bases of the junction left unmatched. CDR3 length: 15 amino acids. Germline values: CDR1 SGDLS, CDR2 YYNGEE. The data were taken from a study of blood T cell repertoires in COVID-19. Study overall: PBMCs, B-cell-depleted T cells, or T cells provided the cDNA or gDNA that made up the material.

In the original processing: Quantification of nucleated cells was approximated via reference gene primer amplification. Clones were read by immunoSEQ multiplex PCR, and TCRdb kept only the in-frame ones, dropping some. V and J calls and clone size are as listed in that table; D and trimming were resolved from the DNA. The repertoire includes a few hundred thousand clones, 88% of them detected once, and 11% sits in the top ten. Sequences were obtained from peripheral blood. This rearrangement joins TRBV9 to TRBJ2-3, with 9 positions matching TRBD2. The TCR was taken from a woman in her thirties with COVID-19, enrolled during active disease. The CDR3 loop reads CASSVGGLAADTQYF. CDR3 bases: TGTGCCAGCAGCGTAGGGGGACTAGCCGCAGATACGCAGTATTTT.